This T cell receptor (beta chain) was profiled in a study of blood T cell repertoires in COVID-19. Enrollment of patients from Seattle took place during active infection, with longitudinal follow-up. Clones were sequenced by immunoSEQ multiplex PCR, and TCRdb holds only the in-frame ones, with some missing. The profile shows about 96,000 clones, about 87% of them singletons. The CDR3 covers 14 residues. In germline, CDR1 is LGHDT, CDR2 YNNKEL (reference sequence). Trimming took 1 base from V and 7 from J; bases not matched to a gene: 0. Specimen: peripheral blood. V gene TRBV3-1 (or the pseudogene TRBV3-2) combines with J gene TRBJ2-1; 11 positions agree with TRBD2. The receptor was derived from a human donor with COVID-19, enrolled during active disease. The donor label of this sample is uncertain. DNA of the CDR3: TGTGCCAGCAGCCAAGGACTAGCGGGGAATGAGCAGTTCTTC. Its protein product is CASSQGLAGNEQFF.